The entry below describes one T cell receptor (beta chain). The entry originates in a study of cytomegalovirus exposure and HLA in healthy donors. The germline gives CDR1 SGDLS, CDR2 YYNGEE. Trimming took off 4 bases at V and 6 bases at J, with 8 bases between the two ends. This CDR3 has 12 amino acids. The table came from immunoSEQ multiplex PCR; TCRdb's copy has only in-frame clones and leaves some out. The repertoire has about 95,000 clones, 85% of them found once; the top ten carry 20%. Sequencing was carried out using PBMCs. This TCR was recovered from a young man in good health and CMV-seropositive. V and J are TRBV9 and TRBJ2-1; D is ambiguous. This CDR3 is CASSTSSNEQFF. CDR3 sequence (DNA): TGTGCCAGCAGCACGTCTAGCAATGAGCAGTTCTTC. Complete variable domain (other parts from reference TRBV9 and TRBJ2-1): DSGVTQTPKHLITATGQRVTLRCSPRSGDLSVYWYQQSLDQGLQFLIQYYNGEERAKGNILERFSAQQFPDLHSELNLSSLELGDSALYFCASSTSSNEQFFGPGTRLTVL.